The T cell receptor beta chain under discussion was sequenced for a study of T cell responses to AZD1222 COVID-19 vaccine. Study results and limitations: Baseline seropositives among AZD1222 recipients totaled only five or six.

Clones were read by immunoSEQ multiplex PCR, and TCRdb kept only the in-frame ones, dropping some. The table counts over 130,000 clones; 2% to 2.5% lies in the top ten. Notes on this clone: The antigen remains undetermined.

Sequencing input: peripheral blood. This clonotype originated in an adult in good health.

The CDR3 nucleotides are TGCAGCGCCCGGAAATTACGGGATGGCTACACCTTC. Translating it yields CSARKLRDGYTF. The chain links TRBV29-1 to TRBJ1-2; the D is unclear. The CDR3 consists of 12 residues. V was clipped by 7 bases and J by 6 bases, with 15 bases between them. In germline, CDR1 is SQVTM, CDR2 ANQGSEA.